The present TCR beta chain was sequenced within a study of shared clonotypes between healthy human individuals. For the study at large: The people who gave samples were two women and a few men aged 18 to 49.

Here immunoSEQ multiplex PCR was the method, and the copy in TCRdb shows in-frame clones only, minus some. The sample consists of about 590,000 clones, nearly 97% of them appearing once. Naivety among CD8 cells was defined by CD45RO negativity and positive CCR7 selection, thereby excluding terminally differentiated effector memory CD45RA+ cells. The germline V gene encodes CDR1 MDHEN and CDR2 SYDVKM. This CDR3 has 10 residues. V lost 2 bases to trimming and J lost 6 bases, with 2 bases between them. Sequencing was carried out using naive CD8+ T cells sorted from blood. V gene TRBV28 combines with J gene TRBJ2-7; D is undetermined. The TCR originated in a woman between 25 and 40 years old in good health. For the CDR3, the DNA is TGTGCCAGCAGTTTAATCGAGCAGTACTTC. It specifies CASSLIEQYF.